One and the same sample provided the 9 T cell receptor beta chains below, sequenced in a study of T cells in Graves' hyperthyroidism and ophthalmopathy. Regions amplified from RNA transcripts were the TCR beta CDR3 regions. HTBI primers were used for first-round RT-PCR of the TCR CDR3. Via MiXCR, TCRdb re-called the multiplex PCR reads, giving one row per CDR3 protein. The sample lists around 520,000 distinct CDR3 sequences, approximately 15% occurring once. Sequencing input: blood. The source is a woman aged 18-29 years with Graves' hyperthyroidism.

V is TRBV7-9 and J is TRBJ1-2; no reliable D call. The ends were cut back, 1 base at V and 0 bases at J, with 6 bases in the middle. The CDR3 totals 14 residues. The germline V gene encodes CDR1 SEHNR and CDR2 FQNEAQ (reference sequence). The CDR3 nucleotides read TGTGCCAGCAGCTTAGAACCAGCTAACTATGGCTACACCTTC. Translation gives CASSLEPANYGYTF.

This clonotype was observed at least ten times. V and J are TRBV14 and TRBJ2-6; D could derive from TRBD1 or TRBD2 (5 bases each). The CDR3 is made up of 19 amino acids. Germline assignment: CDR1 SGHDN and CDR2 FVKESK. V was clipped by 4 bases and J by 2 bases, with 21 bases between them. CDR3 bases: TGTGCCAGCAGCCCAAGGGGTAGGGGAGCGACGGCTGGGGCCAACGTCCTGACTTTC. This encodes CASSPRGRGATAGANVLTF.

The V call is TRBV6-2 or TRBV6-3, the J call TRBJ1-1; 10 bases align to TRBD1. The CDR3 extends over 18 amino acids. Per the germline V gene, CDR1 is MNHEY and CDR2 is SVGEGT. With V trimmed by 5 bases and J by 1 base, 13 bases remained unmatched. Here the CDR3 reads CASSRQGATNLRNTEAFF. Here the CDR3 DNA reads TGTGCCAGCAGTAGACAGGGGGCGACCAACTTGCGGAACACTGAAGCTTTCTTT.

The CDR3 protein is CASSRNEKLFF. The CDR3 DNA reads TGTGCCAGCAGCCGGAATGAAAAACTGTTTTTT. The chain uses TRBV11-3 and TRBJ1-4; no reliable D call. V was clipped by 5 bases and J by 5 bases, with 3 bases between them. The CDR3 contains 11 residues. CDR1 and CDR2 from the germline V gene are SGHNT and YENEEA.

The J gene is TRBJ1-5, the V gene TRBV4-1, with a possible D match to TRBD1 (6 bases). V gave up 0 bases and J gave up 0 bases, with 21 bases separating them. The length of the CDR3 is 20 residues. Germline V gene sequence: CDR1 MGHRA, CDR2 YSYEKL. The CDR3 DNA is TGCGCCAGCAGCCAAGACAAAGGACAGCGAACGGCCTATAGCAATCAGCCCCAGCATTTT. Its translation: CASSQDKGQRTAYSNQPQHF.

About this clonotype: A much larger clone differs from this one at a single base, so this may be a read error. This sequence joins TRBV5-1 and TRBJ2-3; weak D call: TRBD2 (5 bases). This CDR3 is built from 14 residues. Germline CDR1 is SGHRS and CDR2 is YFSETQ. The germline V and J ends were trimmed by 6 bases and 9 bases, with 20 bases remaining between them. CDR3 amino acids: CASIPTRAAGTQYF. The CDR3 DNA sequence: TGCGCCAGCATTCCGACAAGGGCGGCGGGCACGCAGTATTTT. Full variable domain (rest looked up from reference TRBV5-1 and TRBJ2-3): KAGVTQTPRYLIKTRGQQVTLSCSPISGHRSVSWYQQTPGQGLQFLFEYFSETQRNKGNFPGRFSGRQFSNSRSEMNVSTLELGDSALYLCASIPTRAAGTQYFGPGTRLTVL.

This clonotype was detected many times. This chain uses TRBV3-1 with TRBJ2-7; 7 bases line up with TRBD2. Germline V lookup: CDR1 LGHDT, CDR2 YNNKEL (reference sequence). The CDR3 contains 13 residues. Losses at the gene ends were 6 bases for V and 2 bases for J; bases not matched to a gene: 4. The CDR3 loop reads CASSHGTTYEQYF. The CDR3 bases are TGTGCCAGCAGTCACGGGACTACCTACGAGCAGTACTTC.

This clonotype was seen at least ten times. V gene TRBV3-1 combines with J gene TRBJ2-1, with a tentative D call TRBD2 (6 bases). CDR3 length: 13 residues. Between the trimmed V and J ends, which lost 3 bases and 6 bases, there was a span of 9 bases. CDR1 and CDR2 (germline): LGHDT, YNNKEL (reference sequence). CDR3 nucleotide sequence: TGTGCCAGCAGCCAGGCCGGGGGCAATGAGCAGTTCTTC. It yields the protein CASSQAGGNEQFF.

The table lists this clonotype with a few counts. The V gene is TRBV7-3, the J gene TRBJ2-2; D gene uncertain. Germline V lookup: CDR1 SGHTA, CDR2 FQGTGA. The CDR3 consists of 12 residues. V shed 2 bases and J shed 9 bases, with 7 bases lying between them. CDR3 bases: TGTGCCAGCAGCTTAGACGGGCGGGAGCTGTTTTTT. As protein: CASSLDGRELFF.